The T cell receptor beta chain described here comes from a study of T-cell memory formation after mild COVID-19. Study observations and caveats: Contracting clones, day 15 to 85, had balanced CD4/CD8, and later expanders favored CD4+. Among contracting clones, CD4+ were mainly CM/EM and CD8+ enriched in EMRA.

This clonotype was seen a few times. Its cognate antigen is unknown. The CDR3 is 15 amino acids. The germline V gene encodes CDR1 LGHNA and CDR2 YNFKEQ. V lost 1 base and J 4 bases, leaving 14 bases between the germline ends. TCRdb used MiXCR to reprocess the 5' RACE reads, holding one entry per CDR3 protein. The sample consists of roughly 190,000 distinct CDR3 sequences, approximately 30% of them appearing once. Source material: PBMCs or a T cell subset sorted from them (not recorded which). The rearrangement joins TRBV4-2 to TRBJ2-7, with no clear D. The sequence came from an adult woman who had mild COVID-19 (a few samples of this study predate the infection). Cell type and time point are not known. CDR3 DNA sequence: TGTGCCAGCAGCCAAGGATGGACCTCGACATACGAGCAGTACTTC. As protein: CASSQGWTSTYEQYF.